This T cell receptor (beta chain) was recovered during a study of blood T cells in healthy people across ages. Then a second PCR, running roughly 7 to 11 cycles, was carried out with a sample-barcoded 5' primer and a J-beta primer mix. A template-switch adaptor that had 12 random nucleotides put a tag on each cDNA molecule. TCRdb re-called the 5' RACE reads through MiXCR, storing one row per CDR3 protein. The profile shows 700,000 or so distinct CDR3 sequences, about a fifth of them singletons. A few counts support this clonotype. Its antigen is currently unknown. Study results and caveats: Diversity estimated from one million T cells was considered an underestimate. TCR beta diversity per million T cells fell roughly linearly with age.

The CDR3 has 14 amino acids. CDR1 SGHTA and CDR2 FQGNSA come from the germline V gene. Trimming took off 5 bases at V and 2 bases at J, with 13 bases between the two ends. Peripheral blood was drawn, approximately 9.5 milliliters per donor. The chain is built from TRBV7-2 and TRBJ2-7; tentatively, D is TRBD2 (5 bases). Input material: blood. The TCR sequence derives from a man between 70 and 80 years old in good health. Here the CDR3 reads CASSAGLVAYEQYV. The CDR3 DNA reads TGTGCCAGCAGCGCAGGACTGGTAGCCTACGAGCAGTACGTC.